What follows are 25 T cell receptor beta chains derived from one specimen sequenced in a study of a mutant IDH1 vaccine in newly diagnosed glioma. The antigens these receptors bind are not known. Time point here: week 11, during vaccination. The study gave 300 ug of mutant IDH1 20-mer peptide per vaccine dose, with topical imiquimod. TCRdb keeps only in-frame clones here, not all; method: immunoSEQ multiplex PCR. The sample includes about 64,000 clones, around 85% seen only once; the top ten take approximately 9%. Sequenced material: PBMCs, taken from a glioma patient whose treatment included an IDH1 peptide vaccine. The receptors stem from a woman in her forties or fifties with glioma.

The chain couples TRBV13 to TRBJ2-2; TRBD1 matches at 11 bases. CDR1 is PRHDT, CDR2 FYEKMQ, per germline (reference sequence). This CDR3 region has 15 residues. With V trimmed by 5 bases and J by 5 bases, 4 bases remained unmatched. The CDR3 reads CASSRDRGGTGELFF. CDR3 DNA: TGTGCCAGCAGCAGGGACAGGGGGGGGACCGGGGAGCTGTTTTTT.

The chain carries TRBV6-5 and TRBJ1-5, with D unresolved. V was shortened by 8 bases and J by 6 bases, with 17 bases between the two germline ends. This CDR3 contains 14 residues. CDR1 MNHEY and CDR2 SVGAGI come from the germline V gene. This CDR3 is CASRPGLSSQPQHF. CDR3 nucleotide sequence: TGTGCCAGCCGACCGGGATTGAGTAGTCAGCCCCAGCATTTT.

On this clone: One junction end does not reproduce the germline sequence, and a read error may be involved. This chain uses TRBV11-2 with TRBJ2-7; tentative D call: TRBD1 (5 bases). Germline V gives CDR1 SGHAT, CDR2 FQNNGV. CDR3 length: 11 residues. CDR3 loop: CASSLVGARHF. The CDR3 DNA reads TGTGCCAGCAGCTTAGTAGGGGCCCGTCACTTC.

The gene calls are TRBV11-1 and TRBJ2-7; D is possibly TRBD1 or TRBD2 (5 bases each). Germline loops: CDR1 SGHAT, CDR2 FQDESV (reference sequence). The CDR3 consists of 16 residues. The V gene lost 1 base and the J gene lost 1 base, with 14 bases spanning the gap. For the CDR3, the DNA is TGTGCCAGCAGCTTAGATTGGGACGGTGGATCCTACGAGCAGTACTTC. It encodes CASSLDWDGGSYEQYF. The full variable domain, with the rest looked up from reference TRBV11-1 and TRBJ2-7, is EAEVAQSPRYKITEKSQAVAFWCDPISGHATLYWYRQILGQGPELLVQFQDESVVDDSQLPKDRFSAERLKGVDSTLKIQPAELGDSAMYLCASSLDWDGGSYEQYFGPGTRLTVT.

V is TRBV28 and J is TRBJ1-5; the match to TRBD1 covers 8 bases. V lost 6 bases to trimming and J lost 4 bases; unmatched junction nucleotides: 14. CDR3 length: 17 amino acids. Germline CDR1 reads MDHEN; CDR2 reads SYDVKM. CDR3 coding DNA: TGTGCCAGCAGGGGGTCGGTTCCGGGACAGGTAAATCAGCCCCAGCATTTT. Its translation is CASRGSVPGQVNQPQHF.

The chain uses TRBV30 and TRBJ1-6; TRBD1 might be the D (5 bases). V was shortened by 5 bases and J by 7 bases, with 36 bases between the two germline ends. The CDR3 sequence is 21 residues long. Germline V lookup: CDR1 GTSNPN, CDR2 SVGIG (reference sequence). The CDR3, as DNA: TGTGCCTGGTGTAGGGGAGAGAAGGACTTTACCCCCGGCCCATGGAATTCACCCCTCCACTTT. The encoded protein is CAWCRGEKDFTPGPWNSPLHF.

The V and J genes are TRBV28 and TRBJ1-2; D is undetermined. CDR1 and CDR2 from the germline V gene are MDHEN and SYDVKM. Trimming left V 1 base short and J 2 bases short, with 8 bases between. The CDR3 runs 14 residues. The CDR3 spells CASSLFQDNYGYTF. In nucleotides, the CDR3 is TGTGCCAGCAGTTTATTTCAAGACAACTATGGCTACACCTTC.

J is TRBJ1-1 and V is TRBV6-1; no reliable D call. The germline V gene has CDR1 MNHNS and CDR2 SASEGT. CDR3 length: 12 residues. V lost 5 bases and J lost 1, with 5 bases in between. DNA for the CDR3: TGTGCCAGCAGTCCCAAGAACACTGAAGCTTTCTTT. Its translation is CASSPKNTEAFF.

This clone occurred a few times. The same CDR3 can be traced to other DNA sequences in this sample. The chain combines TRBV5-1 with TRBJ2-1; TRBD2 matches at 7 bases. Trimming removed 3 bases from V and 4 bases from J; junction bases left unmatched: 4. Germline-derived CDR1 and CDR2 are SGHRS and YFSETQ. This CDR3 spans 14 amino acids. The DNA for the CDR3 is TGCGCCAGCAGCTCAGCCGGGGGGTACAATGAGCAGTTCTTC. It encodes CASSSAGGYNEQFF. The variable domain in full, with the rest retrieved from reference TRBV5-1 and TRBJ2-1, is KAGVTQTPRYLIKTRGQQVTLSCSPISGHRSVSWYQQTPGQGLQFLFEYFSETQRNKGNFPGRFSGRQFSNSRSEMNVSTLELGDSALYLCASSSAGGYNEQFFGPGTRLTVL.

The rearrangement joins TRBV5-1 to TRBJ2-7; possibly TRBD1 for D (6 bases). V shed 2 bases and J shed 5 bases, with 14 bases lying between them. Germline lookup yields CDR1 SGHRS and CDR2 YFSETQ. The CDR3 runs 14 residues. The DNA for the CDR3 is TGCGCCAGCAGCTTAGGTAACAGGGCGAACGAGCAGTACTTC. It is translated as CASSLGNRANEQYF.

This sequence joins TRBV27 and TRBJ2-2; tentatively, D is TRBD1 or TRBD2 (6 bases each). This CDR3 has 15 amino acids. Trimming removed 3 bases at V and 5 bases at J, with 13 bases between. The germline gives CDR1 MNHEY, CDR2 SMNVEV (reference sequence). The CDR3 DNA reads TGTGCCAGCAGTTTGGAGGGGGGTAATACCGGGGAGCTGTTTTTT. Residues: CASSLEGGNTGELFF.

DNA for the CDR3: TGTGCCAGCAGTTACCGGGTCGGCTACGAGCAGTACTTC. Its protein product is CASSYRVGYEQYF. V gene TRBV6-5 combines with J gene TRBJ2-7; D call uncertain. From germline, CDR1 is MNHEY and CDR2 SVGAGI. The V end was cut by 2 bases, the J end by 3 bases, with 8 bases between. The CDR3 is 13 residues long.

This rearrangement joins TRBV11-3 to TRBJ1-2, with unresolved D. CDR3 size: 13 residues. Germline CDR1 is SGHNT and CDR2 is YENEEA. The germline V and J ends were trimmed by 2 bases and 4 bases, with 8 bases remaining between them. CDR3 DNA sequence: TGTGCCAGCAGCTTAAGTCAGACCTATGGCTACACCTTC. The encoded protein is CASSLSQTYGYTF.

The chain links TRBV5-1 to TRBJ2-5; no clear D. The CDR3 loop spans 14 amino acids. Trimming took off 4 bases at V and 1 base at J, with 11 bases between the two ends. The germline V gene has CDR1 SGHRS and CDR2 YFSETQ. Here the CDR3 DNA reads TGCGCCAGCAGCCCGGACGGATTCCAAGAGACCCAGTACTTC. Residues: CASSPDGFQETQYF.

This sequence joins TRBV6-5 and TRBJ1-4; D gene unclear. This CDR3 spans 14 amino acids. V lost 4 bases and J lost 0, with 6 bases in between. CDR1 and CDR2 (germline): MNHEY, SVGAGI. The CDR3 DNA reads as TGTGCCAGCAGTTTATCCGCAACTAATGAAAAACTGTTTTTT. It translates to CASSLSATNEKLFF.

Only one count was recorded for this clone. The junction does not match germline at one end; this may be a read error. The chain employs TRBV5-1 and TRBJ2-7, with a tentative D call TRBD2 (6 bases). CDR1 is SGHRS, CDR2 YFSETQ, per germline. This CDR3 is 15 amino acids long. CDR3 bases: TGCGCCAGCATCTTGGGGGGTCCGAACTCCTACGAGCAGTACTTC. This codes for CASILGGPNSYEQYF.

J is TRBJ1-4 and V is TRBV9, with TRBD1 as a possible D gene (5 bases). The CDR3 is 15 residues long. The germline V gene encodes CDR1 SGDLS and CDR2 YYNGEE. With 0 bases removed from V and 0 bases from J, the gap between germline ends came to 6 bases. This CDR3 reads CASSVEGTTNEKLFF. Here the CDR3 DNA reads TGTGCCAGCAGCGTAGAGGGGACAACTAATGAAAAACTGTTTTTT.

This clone was seen once. This chain uses TRBV6-6 with TRBJ2-6; D may be TRBD1 (5 bases). CDR1 is MNHNY, CDR2 SVGAGI, per germline (reference sequence). CDR3 length: 16 amino acids. V lost 5 bases to trimming and J lost 4 bases, with 15 bases between them. The CDR3 sequence: CASSPYQGYGANVLTF. DNA of the CDR3: TGTGCCAGCAGTCCTTACCAGGGTTACGGGGCCAACGTCCTGACTTTC.

CDR3 sequence (DNA): TGTGCCCGAGGGGGAGCGGGGGGGCCAGGCGGGGAGCTGTTTTTT. Its protein product is CARGGAGGPGGELFF. V is TRBV7-2 and J is TRBJ2-2, with TRBD2 matching over 10 bases. The CDR3 runs 15 residues. After removal of 11 bases from V and 7 bases from J, the junction contained 13 bases not matched to a gene. The germline gives CDR1 SGHTA, CDR2 FQGNSA.

This chain links TRBV9 with TRBJ2-5; D is undetermined. Germline V gene data show CDR1 as SGDLS and CDR2 as YYNGEE. The CDR3 length is 13 residues. The germline V and J ends were trimmed by 1 base and 4 bases, with 8 bases remaining between them. DNA for the CDR3: TGTGCCAGCAGCGTATCCCTGGCAGAGACCCAGTACTTC. It is translated as CASSVSLAETQYF.

J is TRBJ2-3 and V is TRBV5-4, with 13 positions matching TRBD2. This CDR3 has 18 residues. Germline CDR1 and CDR2: SGHNT and YYREEE (reference sequence). The V gene end was trimmed by 4 bases and the J gene end by 3 bases; junction bases not matched to a gene: 11. The DNA for the CDR3 is TGTGCCAGCAGCCGTCGGACTAGCGGGGGCCGGGGGACAGATACGCAGTATTTT. This gives the protein CASSRRTSGGRGTDTQYF.

The rearrangement joins TRBV5-1 to TRBJ2-1; TRBD2 might be the D (5 bases). The CDR3 extends over 16 amino acids. CDR1 and CDR2 (germline): SGHRS, YFSETQ. V was clipped by 4 bases and J by 0 bases, with 14 bases between them. The CDR3 DNA sequence: TGCGCCAGCAGCCTGTGGACTGCCAGCTCCTACAATGAGCAGTTCTTC. Amino acid sequence: CASSLWTASSYNEQFF.

V is TRBV9 and J is TRBJ1-5; D is undetermined. Germline values: CDR1 SGDLS, CDR2 YYNGEE. Trimming shortened V by 4 bases and J by 4 bases, and 12 bases separated the two germline ends. The CDR3 covers 14 residues. The CDR3 protein is CASSQTSGNQPQHF. The CDR3 DNA reads as TGTGCCAGCAGCCAAACGTCGGGGAATCAGCCCCAGCATTTT.

The table lists this clone with a count of one. This chain links TRBV27 with TRBJ1-2, with 11 bases lining up with TRBD1. The ends lost 5 bases at V and 8 bases at J; junction bases unmatched: 10. The CDR3 totals 15 residues. From germline, CDR1 is MNHEY and CDR2 SMNVEV (reference sequence). In DNA form, the CDR3 reads TGTGCCAGCAGTCCCCCCGGACAGGGGGCTTGGGGCTACACCTTC. Amino acids: CASSPPGQGAWGYTF.

This sequence joins TRBV2 and TRBJ2-2; TRBD1 might be the D (5 bases). Germline CDR1 and CDR2: SNHLY and FYNNEI. V was cut by 2 bases and J by 7 bases, with 14 bases left in between. This CDR3 has 15 amino acids. The CDR3 bases are TGTGCCAGCAGTGAAAGGGCAGGGTATATCGGGGAGCTGTTTTTT. Protein: CASSERAGYIGELFF.